Each of the 15 T cell receptor beta chains below was sequenced from the same sample in a study of technical replicates of blood from several donors. Libraries were prepared by immunoSEQ multiplex PCR; TCRdb keeps only in-frame clonotypes and omits some of them. The sample includes approximately 82,000 clones, over 80% of them seen just once. The sequenced material came from T cells isolated from PBMCs. These TCRs come from a human donor in good health.

This chain connects TRBV6-5 to TRBJ2-3, with 9 bases matching TRBD1. Trimming took 7 bases from V and 3 from J; bases not matched to a gene: 8. Germline values: CDR1 MNHEY, CDR2 SVGAGI. This CDR3 has 15 amino acids. CDR3 amino acids: CASTSSGQGTDTQYF. DNA of the CDR3: TGTGCCAGCACCTCATCTGGACAGGGGACAGATACGCAGTATTTT.

This clone was found once. The chain employs TRBV11-3 and TRBJ2-2; D not resolved. Germline V gene data show CDR1 as SGHNT and CDR2 as YENEEA. This CDR3 has 15 amino acids. V shed 5 bases and J shed 7 bases, with 17 bases lying between them. The DNA of the CDR3 is TGTGCCAGCAGCAACCATGTGGGCATGGACGGGGAGCTGTTTTTT. Residues: CASSNHVGMDGELFF.

The V and J genes are TRBV4-2 and TRBJ2-7, with 8 bases fitting TRBD2. The germline gives CDR1 LGHNA, CDR2 YNFKEQ. J lost 2 bases, V lost 0 bases, and 9 bases had no gene match. This CDR3 is 17 amino acids long. The CDR3 coding sequence is TGTGCCAGCAGCCAAGATCCCGGGACTAGGGGGACCTACGAGCAGTACTTC. Translation: CASSQDPGTRGTYEQYF.

This chain links TRBV5-8 with TRBJ1-4; D not resolved. The CDR3 is 14 amino acids. The germline CDR1 and CDR2 sequences are SGHTS and YDEGEE. V dropped 3 bases and J dropped 6 bases, with 12 bases sitting between them. This CDR3 is CASSSGRVDEKLFF. The CDR3 nucleotides read TGTGCCAGCAGCTCCGGGAGGGTGGATGAAAAACTGTTTTTT.

The chain couples TRBV9 to TRBJ2-5; TRBD1 matches at 7 bases. Near its end, the DNA agrees better with TRBJ2-7, so the J call may be wrong. Germline CDR1 reads SGDLS; CDR2 reads YYNGEE. The CDR3 runs 15 residues. CDR3 sequence: CASSVTGVQGYEQYF. The CDR3 coding sequence is TGTGCCAGCAGCGTCACAGGGGTCCAGGGCTACGAGCAGTACTTC.

The V call is TRBV4-1, the J call TRBJ1-6; tentatively, D is TRBD1 (5 bases). Germline CDR1 reads MGHRA; CDR2 reads YSYEKL. V lost 0 bases and J lost 8, with 17 bases in between. This CDR3 is 17 amino acids long. The CDR3 sequence: CASSQDHQGKFDSPLHF. DNA for the CDR3: TGCGCCAGCAGCCAAGATCACCAGGGTAAGTTTGATTCACCCCTCCACTTT.

The chain recombines TRBV7-8 with TRBJ1-2; no clear D. The CDR3 consists of 13 residues. With 5 bases removed from V and 4 bases from J, the gap between germline ends came to 11 bases. Germline CDR1 SGHVS, CDR2 FQNEAQ. CDR3 DNA sequence: TGTGCCAGCAGCCCTTATGAGGGCTATGGCTACACCTTC. This gives the protein CASSPYEGYGYTF.

CDR3 nucleotide sequence: TGTGCCAGCAGCGTAGATTCAGGGGGAATATACGAGCAGTACTTC. Protein: CASSVDSGGIYEQYF. The rearrangement uses TRBV9 and TRBJ2-7; TRBD1 aligns across 7 bases. Per germline, CDR1 SGDLS and CDR2 YYNGEE. This CDR3 is built from 15 residues. V shed 0 bases, J shed 4 bases, and the junction held 7 bases outside the gene matches. The entire variable domain, with the rest obtained from reference TRBV9 and TRBJ2-7, is as follows: DSGVTQTPKHLITATGQRVTLRCSPRSGDLSVYWYQQSLDQGLQFLIQYYNGEERAKGNILERFSAQQFPDLHSELNLSSLELGDSALYFCASSVDSGGIYEQYFGPGTRLTVT.

The chain recombines TRBV9 with TRBJ2-1; possible D gene TRBD2, 6 bases. Trimming shortened V by 0 bases and J by 7 bases, and 14 bases separated the two germline ends. The length of the CDR3 is 15 residues. In germline, CDR1 is SGDLS, CDR2 YYNGEE. In DNA, the CDR3 is TGTGCCAGCAGCGTAGAAGCTAGCGTGAGAAATGAGCAGTTCTTC. Residues: CASSVEASVRNEQFF.

The J gene is TRBJ1-5, the V gene TRBV6-5, with D hard to call. Between the trimmed V and J ends, which lost 2 bases and 4 bases, there was a span of 12 bases. The CDR3 is 15 residues long. Germline lookup yields CDR1 MNHEY and CDR2 SVGAGI. The CDR3 is CASSYTASANQPQHF. The CDR3 bases are TGTGCCAGCAGTTACACTGCCAGCGCAAATCAGCCCCAGCATTTT.

The rearrangement joins TRBV6-1 to TRBJ2-3, with D perhaps matching TRBD2 (6 bases). Germline CDR1 reads MNHNS; CDR2 reads SASEGT. The CDR3 runs 14 residues. Trimming took off 8 bases at V and 1 base at J, with 13 bases between the two ends. DNA of the CDR3: TGTGCCAGCCGAAGGAGGGACGGCACAGATACGCAGTATTTT. It specifies CASRRRDGTDTQYF.

The chain employs TRBV9 and TRBJ1-2, with a weak D call TRBD1 (5 bases). The CDR3 runs to 14 residues. The V gene's germline CDR1 is SGDLS and CDR2 YYNGEE. Between the trimmed V and J ends, which lost 8 bases and 5 bases, there was a span of 19 bases. The CDR3, as DNA: TGTGCCAGTCGCGGAGGGGACCTGATGTATGGCTACACCTTC. This gives the protein CASRGGDLMYGYTF.

CDR3 region: CSVEGRDRNTIYF. For the CDR3, the DNA is TGCAGCGTTGAAGGCAGGGACAGAAACACCATATATTTT. The chain joins TRBV29-1 to TRBJ1-3; D is perhaps TRBD1 (6 bases). Looked up from germline, CDR1 is SQVTM and CDR2 is ANQGSEA. The CDR3 totals 13 residues. V lost 1 base and J 5 bases, leaving 9 bases between the germline ends.

This chain joins TRBV7-9 and TRBJ2-7; 8 bases are shared with TRBD1. CDR1 is SEHNR and CDR2 is FQNEAQ in the germline V gene (reference sequence). The CDR3 is made up of 17 amino acids. The V segment lost 4 bases and the J segment 0 bases; nucleotides outside the gene matches: 11. The CDR3 DNA sequence: TGTGCCAGCAGCTCCCCCGGGACAGGAGACCACTCCTACGAGCAGTACTTC. This encodes CASSSPGTGDHSYEQYF.

The rearrangement uses TRBV29-1 and TRBJ1-2, with D hard to call. The germline V gene encodes CDR1 SQVTM and CDR2 ANQGSEA. V lost 0 bases, J lost 4 bases, and 30 bases lay in between. The CDR3 has 20 residues. The DNA of the CDR3 is TGCAGCGTTGAAGATCGTCCCTCGTTCAGCGGATCGACGGGGAGCTATGGCTACACCTTC. Its protein product is CSVEDRPSFSGSTGSYGYTF.